The rows below give T cell receptor beta chains drawn from one sample of a study of early T cells in non-severe SARS-CoV-2 infection. TCRdb called the 5' RACE reads again in MiXCR, with one record for every CDR3 protein. The sample consists of around 70,000 distinct CDR3 sequences, 9% to 15% of them appearing once. Sequenced input: whole blood. The origin of the receptors is an adult who was a healthcare worker with PCR-confirmed SARS-CoV-2 infection or an uninfected control (not recorded which). Each CDR3 is given with its conserved first and last residue. Size values are once, few and many counts, or a class for expanded clones, and some rows have none.

>TRBJ1-4|many|TRBV27
CASSVRVSEKLFF
>TRBJ1-2|few|TRBV28
CASSLGGSHYGYTF
>TRBJ2-5|many|TRBV28
CASGTITQYF
>TRBJ1-2|many|TRBV19
CASSRDTSNYGYTF
>TRBJ1-2|many|TRBV28
CASSLSVNGYTF
>TRBJ2-7|NA|TRBV19
CASSNSYEQYF
>TRBJ2-7|few|TRBV5-6
CASSLGREGPPRNEQYF
>TRBJ2-7|NA|TRBV18
CASSTGGIPYEQYF
>TRBJ2-1|few|TRBV5-1
CASSLPTSGRANEQFF
>TRBJ2-2|many|TRBV27
CASARLADDTGELFF
>TRBJ2-1|many|TRBV29-1
CSVEEGRRDNEQFF
>TRBJ2-7|many|TRBV6-6
CASSYSRVYYEQYF